Shown below are 25 T cell receptor beta chains from a single sample sequenced in a study of T cell repertoires in cytomegalovirus infection. These receptors are not linked to any known antigen. TCRdb reprocessed the reads with MiXCR, giving one entry per CDR3 protein. The repertoire consists of tens of thousands of distinct CDR3 sequences, with around a fifth occurring once and the leading ten covering 64%. Material: CD8+ T cells from cultured PBMCs, obtained from culture after CMV antigen stimulation. Receptor source: a human donor in good health (CMV status not recorded). Some clones in this sample may be carry-over from other donors' samples.

There are a few counts of this clonotype. The chain employs TRBV4-3 and TRBJ1-5, with 11 nucleotides matching TRBD1. Per germline, CDR1 LGHNA and CDR2 YSLEER. The CDR3 consists of 15 residues. V was clipped by 3 bases and J by 3 bases; unmatched bases: 1. The CDR3 nucleotides are TGCGCCAGCAGCCAGGGACAGGGGGACAATCAGCCCCAGCATTTT. It codes for CASSQGQGDNQPQHF.

This clonotype has more than one count but fewer than ten. The chain joins TRBV7-8 to TRBJ2-5, with 9 bases identical to TRBD2. Trimming took 2 bases from V and 4 from J; bases not matched to a gene: 5. Germline lookup yields CDR1 SGHVS and CDR2 FQNEAQ. This CDR3 contains 15 residues. CDR3 protein: CASSLTGGGGETQYF. CDR3 nucleotides: TGTGCCAGCAGCTTAACGGGCGGGGGGGGAGAGACCCAGTACTTC.

This chain uses TRBV7-2 with TRBJ2-1; TRBD1 matches at 7 bases. CDR3 length: 15 residues. V shed 3 bases, J shed 3 bases, and the junction held 5 bases outside the gene matches. Germline lookup yields CDR1 SGHTA and CDR2 FQGNSA. The DNA of the CDR3 is TGTGCCAGCAGCTTTGGACAGGTAATCTACAATGAGCAGTTCTTC. Protein sequence: CASSFGQVIYNEQFF.

The genes are TRBV12-3 or TRBV12-4 and TRBJ2-7; possible D gene TRBD1, 6 bases. V lost 5 bases to trimming and J lost 5 bases, with 22 bases between them. There are 16 residues in the CDR3. The DNA of the CDR3 is TGTGCCAGCAGTCGCCCTTCCTCCAGACAGGTCCACGAGCAGTACTTC. Translating it yields CASSRPSSRQVHEQYF.

This chain connects TRBV7-6 to TRBJ2-1; D uncertain. The CDR3 runs to 16 residues. Trimming cost V 0 bases and J 0 bases, with 9 bases left between them. Germline CDR1 SGHVS, CDR2 FNYEAQ. The CDR3 is CASSLAGQNSYNEQFF. In DNA form, the CDR3 reads TGTGCCAGCAGCTTAGCAGGGCAAAACTCCTACAATGAGCAGTTCTTC.

The chain uses TRBV7-9 and TRBJ1-1; possibly TRBD1 for D (6 bases). The germline gives CDR1 SEHNR, CDR2 FQNEAQ (reference sequence). The CDR3 totals 14 residues. Trimming took 4 bases from V and 3 from J, leaving 12 bases between them. CDR3 sequence: CASSSNWGHTEAFF. CDR3 DNA sequence: TGTGCCAGCAGCTCAAACTGGGGGCACACTGAAGCTTTCTTT.

This clonotype showed up just a few times. Here the CDR3 DNA reads TGTGCCAGCAGCCAGACAGGGTTTGAGGTCTACGAGCAGTACTTC. It yields the protein CASSQTGFEVYEQYF. The chain couples TRBV7-2 to TRBJ2-7; 7 bases align to TRBD1. J lost 3 bases, V lost 5 bases, and 10 bases had no gene match. Germline V CDR1 and CDR2: SGHTA, FQGNSA. The CDR3 is 15 amino acids.

J is TRBJ2-7 and V is TRBV7-6; the match to TRBD2 covers 10 bases. V lost 1 base to trimming and J lost 7 bases; unmatched junction nucleotides: 7. There are 15 residues in the CDR3. Germline loops: CDR1 SGHVS, CDR2 FNYEAQ. The CDR3: CASSLEASGSREQYF. The CDR3, as DNA: TGTGCCAGCAGCTTAGAGGCTAGCGGGAGTAGGGAGCAGTACTTC.

This clonotype was observed a handful of times. V usage is TRBV6-2 or TRBV6-3 and J usage is TRBJ1-6; D not certain. Germline lookup yields CDR1 MNHEY and CDR2 SVGEGT. V shed 4 bases and J shed 8 bases, with 12 bases lying between them. The length of the CDR3 is 14 residues. DNA for the CDR3: TGTGCCAGCAGTTCTATCAGAGAGTATTCACCCCTCCACTTT. It specifies CASSSIREYSPLHF.

The V call is TRBV20-1, the J call TRBJ2-7, with 7 bases identical to TRBD1. The CDR3 sequence is 14 residues long. Germline trimming cut 0 bases from V and 4 bases from J; bases unmatched to any gene: 6. From germline, CDR1 is DFQATT and CDR2 SNEGSKA (reference sequence). CDR3 DNA: TGCAGTGCTAGAGATATTACAGGGGAATACGAGCAGTACTTC. This sequence encodes CSARDITGEYEQYF.

The chain uses TRBV28 and TRBJ1-6; D is ambiguous. The CDR3 covers 14 residues. V was shortened by 1 base and J by 9 bases, with 10 bases between the two germline ends. Germline loops: CDR1 MDHEN, CDR2 SYDVKM. CDR3 nucleotide sequence: TGTGCCAGCAGTTTATTGCACGGAATTTCACCCCTCCACTTT. It specifies CASSLLHGISPLHF. The whole variable domain, filled in from reference TRBV28 and TRBJ1-6, reads DVKVTQSSRYLVKRTGEKVFLECVQDMDHENMFWYRQDPGLGLRLIYFSYDVKMKEKGDIPEGYSVSREKKERFSLILESASTNQTSMYLCASSLLHGISPLHFGNGTRLTVT.

To note about this clonotype: The junction and the germline gene differ at one end; a read error may be behind it. CDR3 bases: TGTGCCAGCAGTCTAGCGGGAGAGGTAGATACGCAGTATTTT. It specifies CASSLAGEVDTQYF. The chain combines TRBV12-3 or TRBV12-4 with TRBJ2-3, with 10 bases matching TRBD2. The CDR3 contains 14 residues.

Only a few counts were recorded for this clonotype. The chain recombines TRBV7-8 with TRBJ1-1, with D tentatively TRBD1 (6 bases). Looked up from germline, CDR1 is SGHVS and CDR2 is FQNEAQ. V was cut by 5 bases and J by 0 bases, with 19 bases left in between. The CDR3 spans 17 residues. CDR3 amino acids: CASSIDRRDSMNTEAFF. CDR3 DNA sequence: TGTGCCAGCAGCATAGACAGGAGGGATTCTATGAACACTGAAGCTTTCTTT.

V and J are TRBV7-9 and TRBJ2-7, with TRBD1 matching over 10 bases. The CDR3 extends over 13 amino acids. From germline, CDR1 is SEHNR and CDR2 FQNEAQ (reference sequence). V shed 5 bases, J shed 4 bases, and the junction held 2 bases outside the gene matches. The DNA of the CDR3 is TGTGCCAGCAGCCGGACAGGGGGATACGAGCAGTACTTC. This gives the protein CASSRTGGYEQYF. Using reference TRBV7-9 and TRBJ2-7 for the parts outside the CDR3, the full variable domain is DTGVSQNPRHKITKRGQNVTFRCDPISEHNRLYWYRQTLGQGPEFLTYFQNEAQLEKSRLLSDRFSAERPKGSFSTLEIQRTEQGDSAMYLCASSRTGGYEQYFGPGTRLTVT.

V usage is TRBV7-2 and J usage is TRBJ2-1, with D unclear. The CDR3 covers 13 residues. CDR1 and CDR2 (germline): SGHTA, FQGNSA. Deletions cut 5 bases from V and 9 bases from J, with 14 bases between. This CDR3 is CASSPKAPTEQFF. The CDR3 coding sequence is TGTGCCAGCAGCCCTAAAGCTCCCACTGAGCAGTTCTTC.

The CDR3 sequence is CASNTRGTFETQYF. CDR3 sequence (DNA): TGTGCCAGCAATACCCGCGGGACTTTTGAGACCCAGTACTTC. The chain uses TRBV6-5 and TRBJ2-5; D possibly corresponds to TRBD2 (6 bases). In germline, CDR1 is MNHEY, CDR2 SVGAGI. This CDR3 contains 14 residues. Trimming took 7 bases from V and 5 from J, leaving 17 bases between them.

The chain employs TRBV7-9 and TRBJ1-1, with no clear D. CDR1 and CDR2 (germline): SEHNR, FQNEAQ (reference sequence). This CDR3 is built from 13 residues. Trimming cost V 2 bases and J 6 bases, with 10 bases left between them. In DNA form, the CDR3 reads TGTGCCAGCAGCTTAATCGGGATCGCTGAAGCTTTCTTT. This translates into CASSLIGIAEAFF.

This chain connects TRBV7-2 to TRBJ1-2; unclear D gene. The CDR3 has 17 amino acids. Trimming took off 2 bases at V and 0 bases at J, with 16 bases between the two ends. Germline V gene lookup returns CDR1 SGHTA and CDR2 FQGNSA. This CDR3 reads CASSLNVRGGPNYGYTF. The CDR3 DNA sequence: TGTGCCAGCAGCTTAAACGTTCGGGGAGGGCCTAACTATGGCTACACCTTC.

Here the CDR3 reads CASRKTGDYGYTF. Written as DNA, the CDR3 is TGTGCCAGTAGGAAGACAGGGGACTATGGCTACACCTTC. The chain joins TRBV19 to TRBJ1-2, with 8 bases aligning to TRBD1. Trimming took 6 bases from V and 3 from J; bases not matched to a gene: 3. The CDR3 spans 13 residues. Per germline, CDR1 LNHDA and CDR2 SQIVND (reference sequence).

The rearrangement uses TRBV2 and TRBJ1-5; D not resolved. Germline CDR1 SNHLY, CDR2 FYNNEI. Deletions cut 4 bases from V and 0 bases from J, with 7 bases between. This CDR3 is built from 14 residues. The CDR3 nucleotides are TGTGCCAGCAGTGTAAGCAATAGCAATCAGCCCCAGCATTTT. It yields the protein CASSVSNSNQPQHF.

V is TRBV12-5 and J is TRBJ2-1; 9 bases agree with TRBD2. The CDR3 is 18 residues long. Trimming at V came to 0 bases and at J to 8 bases, leaving 14 bases not matched to a gene. The germline gives CDR1 LGHNT, CDR2 FRNRAP. The CDR3 is CASGLVRSGTSYEDEQFF. The CDR3 nucleotides are TGTGCTAGTGGTTTGGTAAGGTCCGGGACTAGCTATGAGGATGAGCAGTTCTTC.

This chain uses TRBV12-3 or TRBV12-4 with TRBJ1-1, with D uncertain. Trimming left V 3 bases short and J 5 bases short, with 7 bases between. The CDR3 consists of 12 residues. This CDR3 reads CASSFPGTEAFF. The CDR3 region has the DNA TGTGCCAGCAGTTTTCCGGGAACTGAAGCTTTCTTT.

This clonotype turned up a few times. The chain recombines TRBV7-9 with TRBJ2-7, with 7 bases aligning to TRBD2. V lost 5 bases and J lost 2; bases outside the gene matches: 6. There are 14 residues in the CDR3. Germline V lookup: CDR1 SEHNR, CDR2 FQNEAQ (reference sequence). The CDR3 reads CASSPQRGTYEQYF. CDR3 in DNA: TGTGCCAGCAGCCCCCAGCGGGGCACCTACGAGCAGTACTTC.

This clonotype has ten or more counts. The V gene is TRBV7-8, the J gene TRBJ2-3; no clear D gene. V lost 0 bases to trimming and J lost 6 bases, with 7 bases between them. Germline-derived CDR1 and CDR2 are SGHVS and FQNEAQ. This CDR3 comprises 13 residues. CDR3 bases: TGTGCCAGCAGCTTAGCGTTAAGGGATACGCAGTATTTT. It translates to CASSLALRDTQYF.

The chain recombines TRBV7-9 with TRBJ2-2; D uncertain. V was shortened by 5 bases and J by 3 bases, with 13 bases between the two germline ends. The V gene's germline CDR1 is SEHNR and CDR2 FQNEAQ (reference sequence). This CDR3 spans 15 amino acids. The CDR3 DNA follows: TGTGCCAGCAGCCCGTCGGAAGTCGACACCGGGGAGCTGTTTTTT. It translates to CASSPSEVDTGELFF.